This T cell receptor (beta chain) derives from a study of blood T cells in healthy people across ages. This clonotype was seen a single time. A second 7 to 11 cycle PCR used barcoded and J-beta primers. Every cDNA molecule bore a tag from a template-switch adaptor containing 12 random nucleotides. TCRdb recomputed calls from the 5' RACE reads with MiXCR, one row per CDR3 protein. The repertoire includes 600,000 to 1,000,000 distinct CDR3 sequences, about 62% of them detected once, and 22% sits in the top ten. CDR1 and CDR2 (germline): SEHNR, FQNEAQ (reference sequence). The CDR3 runs to 15 residues. V lost 2 bases and J lost 4, with 14 bases in between.

The chain employs TRBV7-9 and TRBJ1-2; D call uncertain. The clonotype originates from a man aged 25 to 40 in good health. Sequenced input: blood. The CDR3 coding sequence is TGTGCCAGCAGCTTATCACAAGTCTCCGGCTATGGCTACACCTTC. Its translation: CASSLSQVSGYGYTF. The whole variable domain, filled in from reference TRBV7-9 and TRBJ1-2, reads DTGVSQNPRHKITKRGQNVTFRCDPISEHNRLYWYRQTLGQGPEFLTYFQNEAQLEKSRLLSDRFSAERPKGSFSTLEIQRTEQGDSAMYLCASSLSQVSGYGYTFGSGTRLTVV.